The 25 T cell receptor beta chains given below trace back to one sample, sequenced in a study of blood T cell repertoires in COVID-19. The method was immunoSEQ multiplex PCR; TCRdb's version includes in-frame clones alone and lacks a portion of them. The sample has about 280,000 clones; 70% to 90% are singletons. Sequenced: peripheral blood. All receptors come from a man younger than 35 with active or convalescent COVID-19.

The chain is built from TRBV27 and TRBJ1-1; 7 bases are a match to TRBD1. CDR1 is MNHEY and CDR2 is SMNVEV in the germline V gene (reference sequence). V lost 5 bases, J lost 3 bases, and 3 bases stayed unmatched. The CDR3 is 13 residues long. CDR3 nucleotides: TGTGCCAGCAGTGTACAGGGGTACACTGAAGCTTTCTTT. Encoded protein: CASSVQGYTEAFF.

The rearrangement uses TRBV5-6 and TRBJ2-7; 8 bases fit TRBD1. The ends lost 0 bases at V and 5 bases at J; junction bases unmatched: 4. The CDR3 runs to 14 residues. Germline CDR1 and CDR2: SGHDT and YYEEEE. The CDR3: CASSLGQGAHEQYF. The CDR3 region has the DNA TGTGCCAGCAGCTTGGGGCAGGGGGCCCACGAGCAGTACTTC.

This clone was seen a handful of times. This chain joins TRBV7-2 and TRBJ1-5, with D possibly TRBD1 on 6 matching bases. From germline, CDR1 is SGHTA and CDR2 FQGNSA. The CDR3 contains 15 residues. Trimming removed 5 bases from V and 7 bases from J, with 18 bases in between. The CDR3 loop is CASSLGQLSRQPQHF. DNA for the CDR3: TGTGCCAGCAGCCTAGGACAGCTTAGCAGACAGCCCCAGCATTTT.

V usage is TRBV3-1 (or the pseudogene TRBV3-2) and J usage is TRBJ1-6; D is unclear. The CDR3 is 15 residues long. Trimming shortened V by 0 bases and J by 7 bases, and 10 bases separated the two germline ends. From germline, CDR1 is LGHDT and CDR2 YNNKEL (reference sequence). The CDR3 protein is CASSQDVGVNSPLHF. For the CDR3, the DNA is TGTGCCAGCAGCCAAGATGTCGGGGTAAATTCACCCCTCCACTTT.

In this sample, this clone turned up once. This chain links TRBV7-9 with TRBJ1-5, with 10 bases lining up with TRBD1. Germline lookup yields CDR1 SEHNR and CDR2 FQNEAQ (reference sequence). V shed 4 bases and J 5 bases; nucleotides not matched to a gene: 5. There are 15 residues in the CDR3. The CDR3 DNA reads TGTGCCAGCAGCTCAGGACAGGGGGAACATCAGCCCCAGCATTTT. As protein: CASSSGQGEHQPQHF.

CDR3 residues: CASSPPGQGDYEQYF. For the CDR3, the DNA is TGTGCCAGCTCACCACCGGGACAGGGAGACTACGAGCAGTACTTC. The chain uses TRBV18 and TRBJ2-7; 9 nucleotides agree with TRBD1. V was clipped by 0 bases and J by 3 bases; unmatched bases: 3. Germline V CDR1 and CDR2: KGHSH, LQKENI. This CDR3 is 15 amino acids long. Based on the CDR3 plus reference TRBV18 and TRBJ2-7, the full variable domain is NAGVMQNPRHLVRRRGQEARLRCSPMKGHSHVYWYRQLPEEGLKFMVYLQKENIIDESGMPKERFSAEFPKEGPSILRIQQVVRGDSAAYFCASSPPGQGDYEQYFGPGTRLTVT.

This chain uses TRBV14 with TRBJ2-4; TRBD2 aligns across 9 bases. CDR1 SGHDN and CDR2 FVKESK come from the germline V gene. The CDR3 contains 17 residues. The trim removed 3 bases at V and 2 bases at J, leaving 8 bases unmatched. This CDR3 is CASSQGAGGPTKNIQYF. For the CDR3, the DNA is TGTGCCAGCAGCCAGGGGGCGGGGGGGCCGACCAAAAACATTCAGTACTTC.

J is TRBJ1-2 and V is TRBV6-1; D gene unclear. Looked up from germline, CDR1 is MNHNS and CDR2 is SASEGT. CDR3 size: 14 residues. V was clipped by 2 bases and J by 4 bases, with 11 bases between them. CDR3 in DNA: TGTGCCAGCAGTGAATGGGCCCGCACCTATGGCTACACCTTC. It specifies CASSEWARTYGYTF.

CDR3 region: CASSDELALGGQFF. As DNA, the CDR3 is TGTGCCAGCAGTGATGAACTAGCATTGGGGGGGCAGTTCTTC. The V and J genes are TRBV2 and TRBJ2-1; D might be TRBD2 (6 bases). This CDR3 contains 14 residues. With 3 bases removed from V and 12 bases from J, the gap between germline ends came to 18 bases. Germline-derived CDR1 and CDR2 are SNHLY and FYNNEI.

This CDR3 reads CSASWDRGPYGYTF. CDR3 sequence (DNA): TGCAGTGCTAGTTGGGACAGGGGGCCTTATGGCTACACCTTC. The J gene is TRBJ1-2, the V gene TRBV20-1; 12 bases line up with TRBD1. The length of the CDR3 is 14 residues. V shed 3 bases and J 5 bases; nucleotides not matched to a gene: 4. Germline V gene lookup returns CDR1 DFQATT and CDR2 SNEGSKA (reference sequence).

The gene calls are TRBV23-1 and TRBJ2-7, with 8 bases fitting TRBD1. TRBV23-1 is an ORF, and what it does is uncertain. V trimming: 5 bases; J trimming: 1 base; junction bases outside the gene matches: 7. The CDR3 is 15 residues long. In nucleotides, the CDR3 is TGCGCCAGCAGTAACAAACAGGGGGGATCCTACGAGCAGTACTTC. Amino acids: CASSNKQGGSYEQYF.

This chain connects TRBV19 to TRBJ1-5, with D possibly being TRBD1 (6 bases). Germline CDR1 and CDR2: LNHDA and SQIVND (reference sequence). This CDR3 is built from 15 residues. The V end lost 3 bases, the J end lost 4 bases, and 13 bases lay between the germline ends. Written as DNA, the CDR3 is TGTGCCAGTAGTATTATACAGGGATGGAATCAGCCCCAGCATTTT. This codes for CASSIIQGWNQPQHF.

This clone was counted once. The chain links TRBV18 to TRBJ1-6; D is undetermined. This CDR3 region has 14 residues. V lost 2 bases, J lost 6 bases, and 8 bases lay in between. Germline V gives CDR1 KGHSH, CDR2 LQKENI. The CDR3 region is CASSPVTSNSPLHF. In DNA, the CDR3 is TGTGCCAGCTCACCAGTGACAAGTAATTCACCCCTCCACTTT.

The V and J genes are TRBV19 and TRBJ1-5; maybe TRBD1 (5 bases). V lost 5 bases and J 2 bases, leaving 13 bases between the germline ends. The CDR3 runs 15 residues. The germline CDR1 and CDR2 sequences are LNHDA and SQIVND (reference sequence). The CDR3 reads CASSPGNQRNQPQHF. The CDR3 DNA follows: TGTGCCAGTAGTCCAGGGAATCAGCGCAATCAGCCCCAGCATTTT.

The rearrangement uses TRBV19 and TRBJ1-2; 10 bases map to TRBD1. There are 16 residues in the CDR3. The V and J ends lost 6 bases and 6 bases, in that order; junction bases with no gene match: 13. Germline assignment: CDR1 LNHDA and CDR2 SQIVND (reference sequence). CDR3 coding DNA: TGTGCCAGTAGGTCCGTTGGACAGGGGGTCCGGAATGGCTACACCTTC. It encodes CASRSVGQGVRNGYTF.

Here the CDR3 DNA reads TGTGCCAGCAGCCAAGATCTACCAAGGACAGGGGGAGACGAGCAGTACTTC. Encoded protein: CASSQDLPRTGGDEQYF. V gene TRBV14 combines with J gene TRBJ2-7, with 10 bases that match TRBD1. CDR3 length equals 17 residues. In germline, CDR1 is SGHDN, CDR2 FVKESK. Unmatched junction bases numbered 10, after V lost 0 bases and J lost 5 bases.

The CDR3 DNA reads TGTGCCACCAGCAGAGATAAGGGGGGGGCCGATACGCAGTATTTT. Protein product: CATSRDKGGADTQYF. The gene calls are TRBV15 and TRBJ2-3; D may be TRBD2 (7 bases). Between the trimmed V and J ends, which lost 0 bases and 6 bases, there was a span of 13 bases. Germline assignment: CDR1 LNHNV and CDR2 YYDKDF (reference sequence). The CDR3 extends over 15 amino acids. The variable domain in full, completed from reference TRBV15 and TRBJ2-3, reads DAMVIQNPRYQVTQFGKPVTLSCSQTLNHNVMYWYQQKSSQAPKLLFHYYDKDFNNEADTPDNFQSRRPNTSFCFLDIRSPGLGDTAMYLCATSRDKGGADTQYFGPGTRLTVL.

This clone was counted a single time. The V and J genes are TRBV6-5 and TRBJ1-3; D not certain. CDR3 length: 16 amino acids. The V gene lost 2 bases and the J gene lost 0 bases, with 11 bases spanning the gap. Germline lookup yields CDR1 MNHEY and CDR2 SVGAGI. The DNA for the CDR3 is TGTGCCAGCAGTTACGGCGAGGGCAACTCTGGAAACACCATATATTTT. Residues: CASSYGEGNSGNTIYF.

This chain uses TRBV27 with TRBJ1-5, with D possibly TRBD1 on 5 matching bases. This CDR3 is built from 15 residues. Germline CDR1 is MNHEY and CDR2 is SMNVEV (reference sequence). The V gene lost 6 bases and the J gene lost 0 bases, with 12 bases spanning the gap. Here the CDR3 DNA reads TGTGCCAGCAGCCCAAGACAGTATAGCAATCAGCCCCAGCATTTT. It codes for CASSPRQYSNQPQHF.

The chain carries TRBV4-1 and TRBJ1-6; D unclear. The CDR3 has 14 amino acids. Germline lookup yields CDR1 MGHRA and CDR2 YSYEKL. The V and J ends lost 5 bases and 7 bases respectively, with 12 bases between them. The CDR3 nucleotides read TGCGCCAGCAGCGCTAGCATGGGGAATTCACCCCTCCACTTT. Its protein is CASSASMGNSPLHF.

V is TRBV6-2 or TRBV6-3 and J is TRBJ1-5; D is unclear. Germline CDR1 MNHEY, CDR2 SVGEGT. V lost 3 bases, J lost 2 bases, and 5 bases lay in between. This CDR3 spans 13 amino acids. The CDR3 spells CASSYFGNQPQHF. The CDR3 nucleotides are TGTGCCAGCAGTTATTTCGGCAATCAGCCCCAGCATTTT.

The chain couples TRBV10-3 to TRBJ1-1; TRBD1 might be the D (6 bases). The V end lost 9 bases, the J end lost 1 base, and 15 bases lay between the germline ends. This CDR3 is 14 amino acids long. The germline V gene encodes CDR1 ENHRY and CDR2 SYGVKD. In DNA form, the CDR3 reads TGTGCCATGGGGACAAACTTAGGGAACACTGAAGCTTTCTTT. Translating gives CAMGTNLGNTEAFF.

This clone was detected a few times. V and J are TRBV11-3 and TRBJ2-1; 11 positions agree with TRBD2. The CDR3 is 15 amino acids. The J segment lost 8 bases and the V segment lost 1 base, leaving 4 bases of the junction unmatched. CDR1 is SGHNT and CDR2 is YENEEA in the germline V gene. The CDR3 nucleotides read TGTGCCAGCAGCTTAGTTTCGACTAGCGGGGATGAGCAGTTCTTC. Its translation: CASSLVSTSGDEQFF.

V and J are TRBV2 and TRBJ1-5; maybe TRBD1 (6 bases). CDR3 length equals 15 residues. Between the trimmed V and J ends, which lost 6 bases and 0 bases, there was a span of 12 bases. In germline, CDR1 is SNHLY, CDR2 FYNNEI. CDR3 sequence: CASSLTGYSNQPQHF. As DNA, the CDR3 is TGTGCCAGCAGCCTGACAGGATATAGCAATCAGCCCCAGCATTTT.

The DNA of the CDR3 is TGTGCCAGCAGCTTTGTCGCAGCGAACACCGGGGAGCTGTTTTTT. Amino acid sequence: CASSFVAANTGELFF. V is TRBV7-6 and J is TRBJ2-2; no definite D call. The CDR3 consists of 15 residues. Germline V lookup: CDR1 SGHVS, CDR2 FNYEAQ. Trimming left V 3 bases short and J 0 bases short, with 8 bases between. The full variable domain, in which reference TRBV7-6 and TRBJ2-2 provide the parts outside the CDR3, is GAGVSQSPRYKVTKRGQDVALRCDPISGHVSLYWYRQALGQGPEFLTYFNYEAQQDKSGLPNDRFSAERPEGSISTLTIQRTEQRDSAMYRCASSFVAANTGELFFGEGSRLTVL.